The rows below give T cell receptor beta chains drawn from one sample of a study of CD8 T cells in Susac syndrome. Using its own MiXCR run on the immunoSEQ multiplex PCR reads, TCRdb lists one record per CDR3 protein. In the table there are some 130,000 distinct CDR3 sequences, around nine tenths of which are singletons. The sequenced material came from CD8+ T cells from PBMCs. The receptors were sampled from a human donor with multiple sclerosis. Each CDR3 is given with its conserved first and last residue. D genes are given only for firm matches. Some rows mark clone size as missing; the rest say once, few, many or name a class of expanded clone.

.,TRBJ2-7,TRBV27,.,TGTGCCAGCAGTTTCGGGGGCTGGCAGTACTTC,CASSFGGWQYF
TRBD1,TRBJ2-1,TRBV19,few,TGTGCCAGTAGTAGAGACAGGGCCTACAATGAGCAGTTCTTC,CASSRDRAYNEQFF
.,TRBJ2-2,TRBV30,once,TGTGCCTGGAGTGTTGGCCTCGGGGAGCTGTTTTTT,CAWSVGLGELFF
TRBD1,TRBJ2-1,TRBV19,.,TGTGCCAGTAGTAGCGGGACAGGGCTGATGAATGAGCAGTTCTTC,CASSSGTGLMNEQFF
.,TRBJ1-4,TRBV20-1,.,TGCAGTGCTAATGACAGGAGGCAGGCAACTAATGAAAAACTGTTTTTT,CSANDRRQATNEKLFF
.,TRBJ1-1,TRBV12-3/TRBV12-4,.,TGTGCCAGCAGTATACCAGGGTACACTGAAGCTTTCTTT,CASSIPGYTEAFF
.,TRBJ2-1,TRBV13,.,TGTGCCAGCAGCTTAAATAGTCGTCAGCGGCTCACCTACAATGAGCAGTTCTTC,CASSLNSRQRLTYNEQFF
.,TRBJ1-2,TRBV12-3/TRBV12-4,.,TGTGCCAGCAGTTTTGAGGGACAAGCTTATGGCTACACCTTC,CASSFEGQAYGYTF
.,TRBJ2-3,TRBV18,.,TGTGCCAGCTCACCTGGAGGGCCCTCCACAGATACGCAGTATTTT,CASSPGGPSTDTQYF
TRBD2,TRBJ2-1,TRBV13,once,TGTGCCAGCAGTTTTGAGACTAGCGGGTGGGATGAGCAGTTCTTC,CASSFETSGWDEQFF
TRBD2,TRBJ2-7,TRBV27,.,TGTGCCAGCAGTTCGGGACTAGCCCGCTACGAGCAGTACTTC,CASSSGLARYEQYF
TRBD2,TRBJ2-3,TRBV7-2,.,TGTGCCAGCAGCTTAGGAGTAGCGGGGTTCACAGATACGCAGTATTTT,CASSLGVAGFTDTQYF
TRBD2,TRBJ2-1,TRBV15,.,TGTGCCACCCAAAGGCGGGGGGATAGTGAGCAGTTCTTC,CATQRRGDSEQFF
TRBD2,TRBJ2-2,TRBV27,.,TGTGCCAGTCCCTGTACAGGGACTAGCGGGAGCGGGGAGCTGTTTTTT,CASPCTGTSGSGELFF
.,TRBJ2-3,TRBV28,.,TGTGCCAGCAGTTTGGTCCCTGGGGGCACAGATACGCAGTATTTT,CASSLVPGGTDTQYF
.,TRBJ2-1,TRBV3-1,.,TGTGCCAGCAGCGTCCAGGGTTCATCCTACAATGAGCAGTTCTTC,CASSVQGSSYNEQFF
.,TRBJ1-6,TRBV30,.,TGTGCCTGGAGTGTATCGTCCGGCGCCGGCGAACCCCTCCACTTT,CAWSVSSGAGEPLHF
.,TRBJ2-2,TRBV4-3,.,TGCGCCAGCTCGTATGAGGGGGAGAACACCGGGGAGCTGTTTTTT,CASSYEGENTGELFF
.,TRBJ1-2,TRBV5-6,.,TGTGCCAGTTCAACAGAGTTCTATGGCTACACCTTC,CASSTEFYGYTF
.,TRBJ2-3,TRBV7-3,.,TGTGCCAGCAGCTTAATGGGGCCAGATACGCAGTATTTT,CASSLMGPDTQYF
.,TRBJ2-7,TRBV3-1,.,TGTGCCAGCAGCCATGGCGGGCCCTCCTACGAGCAGTACTTC,CASSHGGPSYEQYF
.,TRBJ1-2,TRBV5-6,.,TGTGCCAGCAGCCAATCTCAGGAAGGATACTATGGCTACACCTTC,CASSQSQEGYYGYTF
.,TRBJ2-7,TRBV4-3,once,TGCGCCAGTAGGGAGGGGGCTGCCAGCTCCTACGAGCAGTACTTC,CASREGAASSYEQYF
TRBD2,TRBJ2-3,TRBV9,.,TGTGCCAGCAGCGTGTCTAGCGGGAGTGCAGATACGCAGTATTTT,CASSVSSGSADTQYF
.,TRBJ1-2,TRBV4-1,.,TGCGCCAGCAGCCAAGAAGCCAGCCGGGTCTATGGCTACACCTTC,CASSQEASRVYGYTF
.,TRBJ1-1,TRBV12-3/TRBV12-4,.,TGTGCCAGCAGTCCCACAGGGATTGGGAACACTGAAGCTTTCTTT,CASSPTGIGNTEAFF
.,TRBJ2-3,TRBV12-3/TRBV12-4,few,TGTGCCAGCAGTCCAGGAGATACGCAGTATTTT,CASSPGDTQYF
.,TRBJ2-1,TRBV27,.,TGTGCCAGCGGCAAGCGGGCAGCCACTTACAATGAGCAGTTCTTC,CASGKRAATYNEQFF
TRBD2,TRBJ2-1,TRBV27,once,TGTGCCAGCAGTTTATTGGCTAGCGGGAGCCCTAGTGAGCAGTTCTTC,CASSLLASGSPSEQFF
TRBD2,TRBJ2-1,TRBV28,.,TGTGCCAGCACCACACTAGCGGCTTCCTACAATGAGCAGTTCTTC,CASTTLAASYNEQFF
TRBD1,TRBJ1-1,TRBV30,.,TGTGCCTGGAGTACTCCCGGGACAGGTGGGTTTCAAGCTTTCTTT,CAWSTPGTGGFQAFF
.,TRBJ2-5,TRBV6-5,.,TGTGCCAGCGGCGTCAGGCAAGAGACCCAGTACTTC,CASGVRQETQYF
.,TRBJ2-3,TRBV7-9,.,TGTGCCAGCAGCCCTCGGACGGCAGGCACAGATACGCAGTATTTT,CASSPRTAGTDTQYF
.,TRBJ2-5,TRBV5-1,.,TGCGCCAGCAGCTCGGATCCGGGGTACCAAGAGACCCAGTACTTC,CASSSDPGYQETQYF
TRBD2,TRBJ2-1,TRBV4-3,.,TGCGCCAGCAGCCAAGATCGTAGCGGGAGGGCCTGGTCCTACAATGAGCAGTTCTTC,CASSQDRSGRAWSYNEQFF
TRBD1,TRBJ2-4,TRBV7-9,.,TGTGCCAGCAGCTCCGACCGGACAGGGACCGCGTACATTCAGTACTTC,CASSSDRTGTAYIQYF
.,TRBJ1-2,TRBV7-9,.,TGTGCCAGCAGCTCCGGGCAGATCGGAGGACAGCTCTATGGCTACACCTTC,CASSSGQIGGQLYGYTF
.,TRBJ1-1,TRBV25-1,.,TGTGCCAGCAGTGTCAGTCAGGCCAGTTGGAACACTGAAGCTTTCTTT,CASSVSQASWNTEAFF
.,TRBJ2-5,TRBV24-1,.,TGTGCCACCTCGACACCCCTTTGGGAGACCCAGTACTTC,CATSTPLWETQYF
TRBD1,TRBJ2-7,TRBV12-3/TRBV12-4,.,TGTGCCAGCAGTTGGGGCGGGACAGGGGGTGGTTACGAGCAGTACTTC,CASSWGGTGGGYEQYF
TRBD1,TRBJ1-4,TRBV3-1,.,TGTGCCAGCAGCTTTCAGGGGGCCTCAGATGAAAAACTGTTTTTT,CASSFQGASDEKLFF
.,TRBJ2-5,TRBV19,.,TGTGCCAGTAGTAAACAGGCACAAGAGACCCAGTACTTC,CASSKQAQETQYF
.,TRBJ2-5,TRBV5-4,.,TGTGCCAGCAGCTTGGATGGGAGGAGGGAAGAGACCCAGTACTTC,CASSLDGRREETQYF
.,TRBJ2-5,TRBV12-3/TRBV12-4,.,TGTGCCAGCGGCTACAGGGAAGAGACCCAGTACTTC,CASGYREETQYF
.,TRBJ2-1,TRBV2,.,TGTGCCAGCAGTGAAATTAGGGGTCCTTCCTACAATGAGCAGTTCTTC,CASSEIRGPSYNEQFF
.,TRBJ2-7,TRBV5-1,.,TGCGCCAGCAGCTTGTCCTGGGGAAGCTCCTACGAGCAGTACTTC,CASSLSWGSSYEQYF
.,TRBJ2-7,TRBV4-1,.,TGCGCCAGCAGCCAAGATGCCAGGACGTACGAGCAGTACTTC,CASSQDARTYEQYF
TRBD1,TRBJ2-7,TRBV7-9,.,TGTGCCAGCGAGGGACAGCTCTCCTACGAGCAGTACTTC,CASEGQLSYEQYF
TRBD1,TRBJ1-2,TRBV29-1,.,TGCAGCGTTGAAGATTGGACAGGGGGCTTACCTAACTATGGCTACACCTTC,CSVEDWTGGLPNYGYTF
.,TRBJ1-3,TRBV13,.,TGTGCCAGCAGCTTAGATGGACGGTTGGACCTCGGGACCATATATTTT,CASSLDGRLDLGTIYF
.,TRBJ1-1,TRBV3-1,.,TGTGCCAGCAGCCCGCACAGGGATAAGAACACTGAAGCTTTCTTT,CASSPHRDKNTEAFF